The 25 T cell receptor beta chains given below trace back to one sample, sequenced in a study of T cells after yellow fever vaccination. TCRdb ran MiXCR on the 5' RACE reads and lists one entry per CDR3 protein. The sample consists of 450,000 to 550,000 distinct CDR3 sequences, over 15% of them appearing once. Sequenced material: PBMCs, taken 15 days after the yellow fever booster vaccination. Receptor source: a man aged 25-45 years who received the YFV17D yellow fever vaccine.

The chain recombines TRBV20-1 with TRBJ2-5, with D possibly called TRBD1 or TRBD2 (5 bases each). The germline gives CDR1 DFQATT, CDR2 SNEGSKA (reference sequence). The CDR3 loop spans 14 amino acids. Trimming pared 5 bases from V and 5 bases from J, leaving 18 bases between. The CDR3 spells CSAVSGTRLETQYF. CDR3 bases: TGCAGTGCTGTTTCCGGGACCCGTTTGGAGACCCAGTACTTC.

The chain recombines TRBV15 with TRBJ2-7; 9 positions match TRBD1. Trimming took 1 base from V and 5 from J; bases not matched to a gene: 6. The V gene's germline CDR1 is LNHNV and CDR2 YYDKDF (reference sequence). This CDR3 has 15 amino acids. The CDR3, as DNA: TGTGCCACCAGCAGAGTAGGACAGGGGCCGAACGAGCAGTACTTC. It encodes CATSRVGQGPNEQYF. Full variable domain (rest looked up from reference TRBV15 and TRBJ2-7): DAMVIQNPRYQVTQFGKPVTLSCSQTLNHNVMYWYQQKSSQAPKLLFHYYDKDFNNEADTPDNFQSRRPNTSFCFLDIRSPGLGDTAMYLCATSRVGQGPNEQYFGPGTRLTVT.

The J gene is TRBJ2-4, the V gene TRBV2; D is possibly TRBD2 (6 bases). Looked up from germline, CDR1 is SNHLY and CDR2 is FYNNEI. Trimming removed 7 bases from V and 6 bases from J, with 16 bases in between. The CDR3 spans 14 residues. This CDR3 is CASNLGGIGNIQYF. The CDR3 bases are TGTGCCAGCAACCTGGGGGGTATTGGAAACATTCAGTACTTC.

The rearrangement uses TRBV29-1 and TRBJ2-6, with D perhaps matching TRBD1 (6 bases). This CDR3 contains 18 residues. V lost 0 bases to trimming and J lost 0 bases, with 15 bases between them. The germline V gene has CDR1 SQVTM and CDR2 ANQGSEA. The CDR3 is CSVEEPLRQVSGANVLTF. CDR3 DNA: TGCAGCGTTGAAGAACCCCTCCGACAGGTCTCTGGGGCCAACGTCCTGACTTTC. The whole variable domain, filled in from reference TRBV29-1 and TRBJ2-6, reads SAVISQKPSRDICQRGTSLTIQCQVDSQVTMMFWYRQQPGQSLTLIATANQGSEATYESGFVIDKFPISRPNLTFSTLTVSNMSPEDSSIYLCSVEEPLRQVSGANVLTFGAGSRLTVL.

This rearrangement joins TRBV2 to TRBJ2-3; 12 bases match TRBD2. CDR1 SNHLY and CDR2 FYNNEI come from the germline V gene. J lost 4 bases, V lost 7 bases, and 6 bases had no gene match. The CDR3 loop spans 15 amino acids. The CDR3 DNA reads TGTGCCAGCAATCAGGGACTAGCGGGTTCAGATACGCAGTATTTT. Its protein is CASNQGLAGSDTQYF.

The rearrangement joins TRBV29-1 to TRBJ2-5; D is uncertain. V was shortened by 3 bases and J by 4 bases, with 18 bases between the two germline ends. Per the germline V gene, CDR1 is SQVTM and CDR2 is ANQGSEA. This CDR3 spans 15 amino acids. CDR3 DNA: TGCAGCGTTGACGTTCTAGGAACAGACCTAGAGACCCAGTACTTC. The encoded protein is CSVDVLGTDLETQYF.

In its sample, this clonotype was seen a few times. As DNA, the CDR3 is TGTGCCAGCAGAGAGGGGGTAACTGAAGCTTTCTTT. This gives the protein CASREGVTEAFF. The genes are TRBV12-3 or TRBV12-4 and TRBJ1-1; TRBD1 might be the D (6 bases). This CDR3 has 12 residues. Between the trimmed V and J ends, which lost 6 bases and 5 bases, there was a span of 10 bases.

This clonotype occurred a few times. The rearrangement uses TRBV11-2 and TRBJ2-3, with 16 bases lining up with TRBD2. V shed 5 bases and J 1 base; nucleotides not matched to a gene: 6. Germline-derived CDR1 and CDR2 are SGHAT and FQNNGV. The CDR3 covers 18 residues. CDR3 DNA: TGTGCCAGCAGCAAGGGACTAGCGGGAGGGGATCGCACAGATACGCAGTATTTT. Its translation is CASSKGLAGGDRTDTQYF.

This clonotype was seen only a few times. V and J are TRBV3-1 and TRBJ2-5, with D possibly being TRBD1 (5 bases). The CDR3 has 16 amino acids. V lost 1 base to trimming and J lost 3 bases, with 15 bases between them. Per the germline V gene, CDR1 is LGHDT and CDR2 is YNNKEL (reference sequence). CDR3 sequence (DNA): TGTGCCAGCAGCCAAGCAGGGCTAGGTCAAAAAGAGACCCAGTACTTC. It yields the protein CASSQAGLGQKETQYF.

This clonotype showed up just a few times. The chain uses TRBV7-2 and TRBJ2-1; unclear D gene. This CDR3 is 13 amino acids long. Looked up from germline, CDR1 is SGHTA and CDR2 is FQGNSA. With 5 bases removed from V and 8 bases from J, the gap between germline ends came to 13 bases. The CDR3 spells CASSPTWPHEQFF. The CDR3 DNA sequence: TGTGCCAGCAGCCCGACCTGGCCACATGAGCAGTTCTTC.

The genes are TRBV7-8 and TRBJ2-7, with D uncertain. The germline V gene has CDR1 SGHVS and CDR2 FQNEAQ. This CDR3 contains 15 residues. The ends were cut back, 4 bases at V and 6 bases at J, with 19 bases in the middle. The CDR3 spells CASSWAALEYTEQYF. The CDR3 DNA follows: TGTGCCAGCAGCTGGGCGGCCCTGGAGTATACCGAGCAGTACTTC.

The chain has TRBV29-1 and TRBJ1-1, with TRBD1 as a possible D gene (6 bases). With 6 bases removed from V and 2 bases from J, the gap between germline ends came to 13 bases. Germline-derived CDR1 and CDR2 are SQVTM and ANQGSEA. The CDR3 consists of 13 residues. The CDR3 protein is CSVLGGINTEAFF. CDR3 DNA sequence: TGCAGCGTCCTAGGGGGGATCAACACTGAAGCTTTCTTT.

V usage is TRBV12-3 or TRBV12-4 and J usage is TRBJ1-2, with TRBD1 identical over 10 bases. The ends lost 5 bases at V and 3 bases at J; junction bases unmatched: 3. The CDR3 length is 14 residues. CDR3 sequence (DNA): TGTGCCAGCAGTCGGACAGGGGGGGACTATGGCTACACCTTC. It translates to CASSRTGGDYGYTF.

This clonotype occurred a few times. The chain links TRBV25-1 to TRBJ2-1; 8 nucleotides align to TRBD2. The CDR3 sequence is 15 residues long. Germline V gene data show CDR1 as MGHDK and CDR2 as SYGVNS. V trimming: 3 bases; J trimming: 8 bases; junction bases outside the gene matches: 9. As DNA, the CDR3 is TGTGCCAGCAGTGACCCGGGACTAGTGGTCTATGAGCAGTTCTTC. Translation: CASSDPGLVVYEQFF.

This chain links TRBV27 with TRBJ2-3, with D perhaps matching TRBD1 or TRBD2 (7 bases each). CDR1 is MNHEY, CDR2 SMNVEV, per germline (reference sequence). The CDR3 extends over 14 amino acids. With 8 bases removed from V and 5 bases from J, the gap between germline ends came to 17 bases. In nucleotides, the CDR3 is TGTGCCAGCGCCGGCGACAGGGAGGGAGATACGCAGTATTTT. It is translated as CASAGDREGDTQYF.

The chain is built from TRBV7-2 and TRBJ1-5; TRBD1 agrees at 7 bases. V shed 4 bases and J 5 bases; nucleotides not matched to a gene: 8. CDR3 size: 15 residues. Germline V gene data show CDR1 as SGHTA and CDR2 as FQGNSA. CDR3 nucleotide sequence: TGTGCCAGCAGCTCCAGACAGGGTGTCTATCAGCCCCAGCATTTT. It is translated as CASSSRQGVYQPQHF. The whole variable domain, filled in from reference TRBV7-2 and TRBJ1-5, reads GAGVSQSPSNKVTEKGKDVELRCDPISGHTALYWYRQSLGQGLEFLIYFQGNSAPDKSGLPSDRFSAERTGGSVSTLTIQRTQQEDSAVYLCASSSRQGVYQPQHFGDGTRLSIL.

This sequence joins TRBV7-9 and TRBJ2-3, with no clear D. Germline loops: CDR1 SEHNR, CDR2 FQNEAQ (reference sequence). The CDR3 is 13 residues long. Trimming shortened V by 0 bases and J by 3 bases, and 4 bases separated the two germline ends. The CDR3 DNA reads as TGTGCCAGCAGCTTAGCGACGACAGATACGCAGTATTTT. It specifies CASSLATTDTQYF.

This clonotype was recorded many times. The J gene is TRBJ2-2, the V gene TRBV12-3 or TRBV12-4; D remains ambiguous. Trimming pared 6 bases from V and 2 bases from J, leaving 7 bases between. The CDR3 loop spans 13 amino acids. DNA of the CDR3: TGTGCCAGCAGCCCACACAACACCGGGGAGCTGTTTTTT. The encoded protein is CASSPHNTGELFF.

The chain recombines TRBV7-8 with TRBJ2-5; D not resolved. V lost 3 bases, J lost 0 bases, and 17 bases lay in between. The CDR3 is 17 amino acids. Germline-derived CDR1 and CDR2 are SGHVS and FQNEAQ. CDR3: CASSFSVAIAYQETQYF. DNA of the CDR3: TGTGCCAGCAGCTTTTCGGTGGCCATCGCGTACCAAGAGACCCAGTACTTC.

This rearrangement joins TRBV5-5 to TRBJ2-7; 7 nucleotides align to TRBD1. The CDR3 contains 13 residues. Germline V lookup: CDR1 SGHKS, CDR2 YYEKEE (reference sequence). The V and J ends lost 7 bases and 3 bases, in that order; junction bases with no gene match: 7. The CDR3 DNA sequence: TGTGCCAGCCGACCCGACAGGGTCTACGAGCAGTACTTC. This translates into CASRPDRVYEQYF.

The chain joins TRBV3-1 to TRBJ1-1; possibly TRBD1 for D (6 bases). Per the germline V gene, CDR1 is LGHDT and CDR2 is YNNKEL (reference sequence). The CDR3 loop spans 16 amino acids. V lost 0 bases and J lost 5, with 16 bases in between. Here the CDR3 DNA reads TGTGCCAGCAGCCAAGATTTGGGGGCCGGCGGGACTGAAGCTTTCTTT. Its translation: CASSQDLGAGGTEAFF. The whole variable domain, filled in from reference TRBV3-1 and TRBJ1-1, reads DTAVSQTPKYLVTQMGNDKSIKCEQNLGHDTMYWYKQDSKKFLKIMFSYNNKELIINETVPNRFSPKSPDKAHLNLHINSLELGDSAVYFCASSQDLGAGGTEAFFGQGTRLTVV.

V and J are TRBV6-1 and TRBJ1-1; D unclear. This CDR3 contains 17 residues. Between the trimmed V and J ends, which lost 8 bases and 0 bases, there was a span of 22 bases. Per germline, CDR1 MNHNS and CDR2 SASEGT. This CDR3 reads CASGSAHFGLLNTEAFF. DNA for the CDR3: TGTGCCAGCGGAAGTGCACATTTTGGCCTGTTGAACACTGAAGCTTTCTTT.

In its sample, this clonotype was seen a few times. The chain has TRBV9 and TRBJ2-2; 7 nucleotides match TRBD1. The CDR3 sequence is 15 residues long. Per germline, CDR1 SGDLS and CDR2 YYNGEE. J was trimmed by 2 bases and V by 2 bases; bases with no gene match: 3. CDR3 amino acids: CASSVRGHNTGELFF. The CDR3 DNA follows: TGTGCCAGCAGCGTGAGGGGGCACAACACCGGGGAGCTGTTTTTT.

The rearrangement links TRBV7-2 to TRBJ2-3, with 10 bases that match TRBD2. CDR1 and CDR2 (germline): SGHTA, FQGNSA. The CDR3 runs 15 residues. The CDR3 DNA follows: TGTGCTACCTCATGGACTAGCGGACAGACAGATACGCAGTATTTT. Its translation is CATSWTSGQTDTQYF.

The CDR3 nucleotides are TGCAGTGCAGGACTAGCGGGAGGCTTCAATGAGCAGTTCTTC. It translates to CSAGLAGGFNEQFF. This chain connects TRBV20-1 to TRBJ2-1, with 14 bases identical to TRBD2. V shed 6 bases, J shed 6 bases, and the junction held 4 bases outside the gene matches. The CDR3 extends over 14 amino acids. Germline assignment: CDR1 DFQATT and CDR2 SNEGSKA (reference sequence).